Sequencing of this T cell receptor beta chain was carried out in a study of T cell responses to AZD1222 COVID-19 vaccine. Study at large: Second doses that came at about 4 or about 12 weeks were put together.

With 1 base removed from V and 6 bases from J, the gap between germline ends came to 12 bases. This CDR3 is built from 15 residues. Germline values: CDR1 SGHAT, CDR2 FQNNGV. Repertoires were generated with immunoSEQ multiplex PCR, while TCRdb's copy carries only in-frame clones and drops some. Here the sample spans some 84,000 clones, roughly 85% being singletons. This clonotype was obtained from an adult in good health. This chain joins TRBV11-2 and TRBJ1-4; a weak D match, TRBD1 (5 bases). This specimen consisted of peripheral blood, obtained on day 0 of AZD1222 vaccination. Here the CDR3 DNA reads TGTGCCAGCAGCTTAGGCAGGGTAAAACATGAAAAACTGTTTTTT. Encoded protein: CASSLGRVKHEKLFF. Combining the CDR3 with reference TRBV11-2 and TRBJ1-4 gives the whole variable domain EAGVAQSPRYKIIEKRQSVAFWCNPISGHATLYWYQQILGQGPKLLIQFQNNGVVDDSQLPKDRFSAERLKGVDSTLKIQPAKLEDSAVYLCASSLGRVKHEKLFFGSGTQLSVL.